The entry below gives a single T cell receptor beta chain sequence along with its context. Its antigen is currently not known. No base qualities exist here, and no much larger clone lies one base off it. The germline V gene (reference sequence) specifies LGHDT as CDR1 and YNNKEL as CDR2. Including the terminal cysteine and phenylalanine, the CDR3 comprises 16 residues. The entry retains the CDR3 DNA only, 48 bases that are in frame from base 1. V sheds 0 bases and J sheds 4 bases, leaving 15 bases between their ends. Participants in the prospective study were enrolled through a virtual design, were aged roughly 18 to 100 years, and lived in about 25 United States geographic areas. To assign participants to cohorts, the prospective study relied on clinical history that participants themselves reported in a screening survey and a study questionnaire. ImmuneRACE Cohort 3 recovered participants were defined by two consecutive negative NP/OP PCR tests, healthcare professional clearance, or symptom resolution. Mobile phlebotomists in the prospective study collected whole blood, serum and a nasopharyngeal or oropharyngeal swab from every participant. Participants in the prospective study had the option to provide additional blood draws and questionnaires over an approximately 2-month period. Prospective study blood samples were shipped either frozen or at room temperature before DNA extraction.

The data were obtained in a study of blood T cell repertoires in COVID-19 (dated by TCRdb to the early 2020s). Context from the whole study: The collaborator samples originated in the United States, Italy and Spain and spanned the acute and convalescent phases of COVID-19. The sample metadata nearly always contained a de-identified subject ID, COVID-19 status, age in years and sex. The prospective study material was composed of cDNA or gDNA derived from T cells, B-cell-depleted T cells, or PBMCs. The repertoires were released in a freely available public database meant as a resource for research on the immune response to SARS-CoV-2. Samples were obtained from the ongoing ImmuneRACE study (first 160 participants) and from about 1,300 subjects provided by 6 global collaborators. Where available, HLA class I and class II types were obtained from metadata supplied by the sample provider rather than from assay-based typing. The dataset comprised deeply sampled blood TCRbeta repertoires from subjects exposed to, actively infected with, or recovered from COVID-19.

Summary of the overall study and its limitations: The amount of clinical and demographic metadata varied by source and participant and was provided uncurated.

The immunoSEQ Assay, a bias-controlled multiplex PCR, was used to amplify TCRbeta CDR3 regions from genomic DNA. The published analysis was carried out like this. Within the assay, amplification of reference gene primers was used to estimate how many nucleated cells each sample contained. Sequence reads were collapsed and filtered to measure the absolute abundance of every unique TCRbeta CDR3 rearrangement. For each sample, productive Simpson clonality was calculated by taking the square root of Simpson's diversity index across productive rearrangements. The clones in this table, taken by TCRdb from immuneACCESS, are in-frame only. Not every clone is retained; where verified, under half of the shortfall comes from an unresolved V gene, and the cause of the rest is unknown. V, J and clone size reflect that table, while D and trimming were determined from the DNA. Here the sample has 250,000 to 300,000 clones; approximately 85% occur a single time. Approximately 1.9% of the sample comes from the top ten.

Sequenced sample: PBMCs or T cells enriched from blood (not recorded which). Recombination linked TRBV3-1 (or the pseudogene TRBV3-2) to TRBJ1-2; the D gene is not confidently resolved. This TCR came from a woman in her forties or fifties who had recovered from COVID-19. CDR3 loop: CASSQEGLVGIYGYTF. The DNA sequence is TGTGCCAGCAGCCAAGAAGGACTGGTAGGGATCTATGGCTACACCTTC.